This T cell receptor beta chain stems from a study of CD8 T cells in ankylosing spondylitis. The sample holds many counts of this clonotype. Its antigen is unidentified. The CDR3 consists of 12 residues. Germline-derived CDR1 and CDR2 are DFQATT and SNEGSKA (reference sequence). Trimming took 0 bases from V and 7 from J, leaving 9 bases between them. Quantitative 5'-RACE was performed with molecular barcodes, and it yielded the TCR beta libraries. TCRdb ran MiXCR on the 5' RACE reads and lists one entry per CDR3 protein. The table lists some 240,000 distinct CDR3 sequences, roughly 25% of them singletons. Notes on the study in general: Matched ankylosing spondylitis synovial fluid reportedly showed significant enrichment of disease-linked clones. Disease-linked clones bore a CD8+ phenotype and were relatively rare in peripheral blood. Seemingly distinctive of ankylosing spondylitis blood was a TCR beta motif formed by eight highly homologous variants.

The material sequenced was blood, either unsorted or a sorted T cell fraction (not recorded which). The TCR sequence derives from a male donor with ankylosing spondylitis or in good health (not recorded which). The chain employs TRBV20-1 and TRBJ1-1; D remains ambiguous. CDR3 coding DNA: TGCAGTGCTAGAGATCCGGCAGTTGAAGCTTTCTTT. Translating gives CSARDPAVEAFF.